This TCR beta chain was identified in a study of blood T cells in healthy people across ages. Study conclusions and caveats: CMV infection status of these donors was not known. In older individuals, TCR beta diversity per million T cells was lower, falling roughly linearly with age.

With respect to this clonotype: Antigen specificity is unknown.

The donors, all healthy, were Caucasians living in Russia, aged roughly 6 to 100. With each sample, at least 6 micrograms of total RNA were extracted. Primed by a sample-barcoded 5' primer and a J-beta primer mix, a second PCR proceeded for roughly 7 to 11 cycles. TCRdb re-derived calls from the 5' RACE reads in MiXCR, one entry per CDR3 protein. The profile shows just over 1 million distinct CDR3 sequences, under 55% of them singletons. The V end was cut by 5 bases, the J end by 3 bases, with 10 bases between. The CDR3 totals 13 residues. From germline, CDR1 is MNHNY and CDR2 SVGAGI (reference sequence).

The sequence was obtained from an older woman in good health. The sequencing sample was made of blood. J is TRBJ1-1 and V is TRBV6-6; D may be TRBD1 (6 bases). The CDR3 here is CASSQGKDTEAFF. The CDR3 DNA follows: TGTGCCAGCAGTCAGGGGAAGGACACTGAAGCTTTCTTT.